This T cell receptor (beta chain) was found in a study of blood T cell repertoires in COVID-19. Study at large: The origin of the acute and convalescent COVID-19 samples was the United States, Italy and Spain. Nucleic acid was either cDNA or gDNA, and it came from T cells, B-cell-depleted T cells, or PBMCs.

How the authors handled the data: Reference gene primer amplification gave estimated nucleated cell counts. The data were produced by immunoSEQ multiplex PCR, yet TCRdb's version contains in-frame clones alone and is incomplete. The DNA was the basis for D and trimming; V, J and clone size are from that table. The repertoire consists of approximately 450,000 clones, with around 89% occurring once and the leading ten covering approximately 4.5%. Germline V CDR1 and CDR2: KGHSH, LQKENI. V lost 2 bases to trimming and J lost 1 base; unmatched junction nucleotides: 4. The CDR3 runs to 15 residues. The gene calls are TRBV18 and TRBJ1-1, with TRBD1 identical over 7 bases. The specimen sequenced was peripheral blood. This receptor was taken from a woman younger than 45 with acute or convalescent COVID-19. The CDR3 loop is CASSPNRQGNTEAFF. CDR3 nucleotides: TGTGCCAGCTCACCAAACCGACAGGGGAACACTGAAGCTTTCTTT.